This T cell receptor (beta chain) emerged from a study of OX40 agonist ivuxolimab in advanced cancers. Background on the whole study: The costimulatory receptor OX40 (CD134) was targeted by ivuxolimab, a fully human IgG2 agonistic monoclonal antibody. Patients were allowed to have had prior anti-PD-1, anti-PD-L1 or anti-CTLA-4 therapy, and 40% to 45% of the dose-escalation patients had been treated with checkpoint inhibitors. Of the roughly 52 dose-escalation patients, hepatocellular carcinoma was present in around 20, melanoma in roughly 15, renal cell carcinoma in 9 and head and neck cancer in 9. The monotherapy dose-escalation portion (N ≈ 55 patients) of the phase I ivuxolimab trial is reported in the paper. Intravenous ivuxolimab was administered to patients every 2 weeks at six dose levels: 0.01, 0.1, 0.3, 1.5, 3 and 10 mg/kg. The dose-escalation cohort was about 83% male with a mean age of around 64 years, ranging from roughly 23 to 90. Partial responses were achieved by three dose-escalation patients, of whom one had hepatocellular carcinoma and two had cutaneous melanoma. The purpose of peripheral TCRbeta sequencing was to test whether ivuxolimab changed TCR sequence diversity and led to clonal T-cell expansion.

About this clone itself: Its antigen target is currently unknown. It has no much larger one-base neighbor in the sample; base qualities were not kept.

The trial excluded patients who had a history of autoimmune disease or were on systemic immunosuppression. Peripheral blood for TCR sequencing was collected from all dose cohorts at baseline, on cycle 4 day 1, and on cycle 7 day 1. The samples were taken from a phase I, first-in-human, multicenter, open-label dose-escalation trial of ivuxolimab. Adults with locally advanced or metastatic head and neck squamous cell, hepatocellular, melanoma or renal cell carcinoma were enrolled in the trial. CD4+ and CD8+ T cells were sorted separately from peripheral blood before TCR sequencing. Points the paper makes about the study in general: In the 0.1-3.0 mg/kg groups, partial responders had among the lowest normalized peripheral clonal expansion, particularly in CD8+ T cells. Low levels of normalized T-cell clonal expansion were also seen in some patients who did not respond. After ivuxolimab, expanded clones were on average more numerous among CD8+ T cells than among CD4+ T cells. At doses of 0.1 to 3.0 mg/kg, clonal expansion of both CD4+ and CD8+ T cells in blood was seen between baseline and week 6. Antigen specificity was not determined for the clonally expanded peripheral T cells.

Trimming removed 2 bases from V and 3 bases from J, leaving 2 bases between the germline ends. From the cysteine up to the phenylalanine, the CDR3 has a length of 11 residues. Just the 33-base CDR3 DNA is kept, in frame starting at base 1. The germline V gene encodes CDR1 SGHDN and CDR2 FVKESK. To sequence the TCRbeta CDR3 region, genomic DNA was isolated from the sorted cells. TCRbeta CDR3 regions were sequenced using the immunoSEQ Assay. What TCRdb holds here is the immuneACCESS table cut down to in-frame rearrangements. Part of the clones is not present; checked against another copy, under half of the missing clones reflect an unresolved V gene, and the others are unexplained. The sample profile shows some 31,000 clones; more than 70% of them were found once. Jointly, the top ten make up roughly 25% of the sample.

The TCR sequence derives from an adult with an advanced solid tumor such as melanoma, head and neck, liver or kidney cancer. Material: CD4+ or CD8+ T cells sorted from blood, obtained in a trial of the OX40 agonist ivuxolimab. Recombination linked TRBV14 to TRBJ2-7; the D gene cannot be resolved reliably. CDR3 sequence: CASSQSYEQYF. The nucleotides are TGTGCCAGCAGCCAAAGCTACGAGCAGTACTTC.